This entry concerns a single T cell receptor beta chain. Only in-frame clones appear in the TCRdb table, and some are missing; sequencing was by immunoSEQ multiplex PCR. Of around 70,000 clones listed, more than 65% were seen once; the top ten hold approximately 5%. The sample originates from a study of OX40 agonist ivuxolimab in advanced cancers. Germline V lookup: CDR1 SGDLS, CDR2 YYNGEE. The V end lost 0 bases, the J end lost 0 bases, and 7 bases lay between the germline ends. The CDR3 is 16 residues long. This receptor was identified in an adult with an advanced solid tumor such as melanoma, head and neck, liver or kidney cancer. The chain uses TRBV9 and TRBJ2-6; D may be TRBD2 (6 bases). The specimen was CD4+ or CD8+ T cells sorted from blood, collected in a trial of the OX40 agonist ivuxolimab. DNA of the CDR3: TGTGCCAGCAGCGTAGGGAGGGCCTCTGGGGCCAACGTCCTGACTTTC. It specifies CASSVGRASGANVLTF.